The 5 T cell receptor beta chains presented below share a single source sample, sequenced in a study of cytomegalovirus exposure and HLA in healthy donors. With 60 Vbeta and 13 Jbeta primers, the PCR was carried out. The table came from immunoSEQ multiplex PCR; TCRdb's copy has only in-frame clones and leaves some out. The table shows about 160,000 clones, with roughly 76% occurring only once. The specimen was PBMCs. These receptors were obtained from a woman in her fifties or sixties in good health and CMV-seronegative.

The V call is TRBV28, the J call TRBJ1-1; D possibly corresponds to TRBD1 (6 bases). This CDR3 has 13 amino acids. Trimming pared 3 bases from V and 10 bases from J, leaving 15 bases between. In germline, CDR1 is MDHEN, CDR2 SYDVKM. CDR3 DNA sequence: TGTGCCAGCAGTTTTCAAACAGGGTTGTCAGCTTTCTTT. Amino acid sequence: CASSFQTGLSAFF.

The chain combines TRBV18 with TRBJ1-1, with a possible D match to TRBD1 (5 bases). Deletions cut 0 bases from V and 4 bases from J, with 6 bases between. The germline V gene encodes CDR1 KGHSH and CDR2 LQKENI. The CDR3 loop spans 13 amino acids. CDR3 sequence: CASSPPGGTEAFF. The CDR3 nucleotides are TGTGCCAGCTCACCACCGGGGGGCACTGAAGCTTTCTTT. Variable domain in full (rest from reference TRBV18 and TRBJ1-1): NAGVMQNPRHLVRRRGQEARLRCSPMKGHSHVYWYRQLPEEGLKFMVYLQKENIIDESGMPKERFSAEFPKEGPSILRIQQVVRGDSAAYFCASSPPGGTEAFFGQGTRLTVV.

The V call is TRBV5-1, the J call TRBJ2-1; 9 positions match TRBD1. Germline CDR1 is SGHRS and CDR2 is YFSETQ. Trimming removed 5 bases from V and 8 bases from J; junction bases left unmatched: 8. There are 14 residues in the CDR3. The CDR3 region is CASRETGGGDEQFF. CDR3 in DNA: TGCGCCAGCAGAGAGACAGGGGGAGGCGATGAGCAGTTCTTC.

This clone came up a few times. The chain joins TRBV29-1 to TRBJ2-5; 7 bases align to TRBD1. Trimming removed 8 bases from V and 2 bases from J; junction bases left unmatched: 8. CDR1 is SQVTM and CDR2 is ANQGSEA in the germline V gene. This CDR3 comprises 13 residues. The CDR3 is CSIRGYYQETQYF. CDR3 DNA: TGCAGCATCAGGGGGTATTATCAAGAGACCCAGTACTTC.

This chain connects TRBV27 to TRBJ2-4, with 10 bases aligning to TRBD1. The germline gives CDR1 MNHEY, CDR2 SMNVEV (reference sequence). The length of the CDR3 is 17 residues. The V gene end was trimmed by 5 bases and the J gene end by 2 bases; junction bases not matched to a gene: 9. The CDR3 is CASSADRGRTPKNIQYF. The CDR3 nucleotides are TGTGCCAGCAGTGCCGACAGGGGGCGAACTCCCAAAAACATTCAGTACTTC.